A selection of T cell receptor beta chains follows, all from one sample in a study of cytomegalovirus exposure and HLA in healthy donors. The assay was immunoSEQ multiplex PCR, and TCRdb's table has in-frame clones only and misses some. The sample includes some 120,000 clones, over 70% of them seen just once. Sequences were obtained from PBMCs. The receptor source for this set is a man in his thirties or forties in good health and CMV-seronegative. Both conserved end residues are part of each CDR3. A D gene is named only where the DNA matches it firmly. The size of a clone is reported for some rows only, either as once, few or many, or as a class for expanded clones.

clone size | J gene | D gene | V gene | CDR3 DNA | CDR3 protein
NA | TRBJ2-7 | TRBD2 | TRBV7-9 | TGTGCCAGCAGCTTAGGACTAGCGTACGAGCAGTACTTC | CASSLGLAYEQYF
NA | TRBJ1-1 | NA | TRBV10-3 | TGTGCCATCAGTGAGCTGAGGTCAGGGACAACTTTGAACACTGAAGCTTTCTTT | CAISELRSGTTLNTEAFF
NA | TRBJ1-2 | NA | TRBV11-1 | TGTGCCAGCAGCTCTGGGGCCCAGGGTATCTATGGCTACACCTTC | CASSSGAQGIYGYTF
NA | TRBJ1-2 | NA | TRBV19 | TGTGCCAGTAGTATATATGTCAACTATGGCTACACCTTC | CASSIYVNYGYTF
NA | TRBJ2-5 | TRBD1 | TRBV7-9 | TGTGCCAGCAGCCCGGGGACAGCCCAAGAGACCCAGTACTTC | CASSPGTAQETQYF
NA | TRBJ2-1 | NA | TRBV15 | TGTGCCACCAGCAATGGGGGCGGAACCTACAATGAGCAGTTCTTC | CATSNGGGTYNEQFF
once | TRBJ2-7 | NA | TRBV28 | TGTGCCAGCAGTTTTCTGGCAGGGGCCCACGAGCAGTACTTC | CASSFLAGAHEQYF
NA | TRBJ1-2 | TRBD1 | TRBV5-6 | TGTGCCAGCAGCTTTAGAGGCGAGGGGGCCTACACCTTC | CASSFRGEGAYTF
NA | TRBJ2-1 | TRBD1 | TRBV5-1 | TGCGCCAGCACTACTGGACAGGCGGAATGGGATGAGCAGTTCTTC | CASTTGQAEWDEQFF
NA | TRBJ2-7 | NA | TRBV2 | TGTGCCACCCGATGGGGGGAAGGCTACGAGCAGTACTTC | CATRWGEGYEQYF
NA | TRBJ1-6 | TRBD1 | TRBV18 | TGTGCCAGCTCACCATCCAGGGGGATTTCACCCCTCCACTTT | CASSPSRGISPLHF
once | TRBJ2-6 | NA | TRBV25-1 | TGTGCCAGCAGTGAGCCTACAGGGTCGGTTGGGGCCAACGTCCTGACTTTC | CASSEPTGSVGANVLTF
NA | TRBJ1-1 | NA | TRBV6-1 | TGTGCCAGCACCCCGGGACTCCTGAACACTGAAGCTTTCTTT | CASTPGLLNTEAFF
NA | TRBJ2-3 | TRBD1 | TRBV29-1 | TGCAGCGTTGGAGACAGGGGATTTCGGGCCACAGATACGCAGTATTTT | CSVGDRGFRATDTQYF
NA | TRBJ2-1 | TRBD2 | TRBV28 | TGTGCCAGCAGTGCCCCCCTAGCGGGAGCCTACAATGAGCAGTTCTTC | CASSAPLAGAYNEQFF
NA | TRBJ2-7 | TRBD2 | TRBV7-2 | TGTGCCAGCAGCTTAGACTCCGGGAGGAGCGGCGAGCAGTACTTC | CASSLDSGRSGEQYF
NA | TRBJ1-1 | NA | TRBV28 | TGTGCCAGCATCGGGAAAACTAACACTGAAGCTTTCTTT | CASIGKTNTEAFF
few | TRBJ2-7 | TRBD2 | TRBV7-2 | TGTGCCAGCAGCTTCGGGGTTCGGACTAGTCACGAGCAGTACTTC | CASSFGVRTSHEQYF
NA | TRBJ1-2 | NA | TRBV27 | TGTGCCAGCGCGCCGGGACTTGGGTATGGCTACACCTTC | CASAPGLGYGYTF
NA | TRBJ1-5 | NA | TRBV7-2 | TGTGCCAGCAGCTTAGTAGAGACACAGCCCCAGCATTTT | CASSLVETQPQHF
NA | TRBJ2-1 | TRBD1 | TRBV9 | TGTGCCAGCAGCCTTATGGACAGGGGATGGACTAATGAGCAGTTCTTC | CASSLMDRGWTNEQFF
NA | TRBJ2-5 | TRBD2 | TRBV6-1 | TGTGCCAGCAGTGCTAGCGGGGGGCCCCAAGAGACCCAGTACTTC | CASSASGGPQETQYF
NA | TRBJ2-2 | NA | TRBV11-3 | TGTGCCAGCAGCTCCCGACTAGGAACCGGGGAGCTGTTTTTT | CASSSRLGTGELFF
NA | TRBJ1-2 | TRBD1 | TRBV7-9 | TGTGCCAGCATTTGGGGACAGGGGGAATATGGCTACACCTTC | CASIWGQGEYGYTF
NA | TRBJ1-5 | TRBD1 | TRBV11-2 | TGTGCCAGCAGCTTAGGGACAGGGGCAAATCAGCCCCAGCATTTT | CASSLGTGANQPQHF
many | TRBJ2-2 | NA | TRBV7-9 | TGTGCCAGCAGCCAACCAGGCGGGGAGCTGTTTTTT | CASSQPGGELFF
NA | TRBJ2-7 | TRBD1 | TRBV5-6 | TGTGCCAGCAGCCAAGGACAGGACTCCTACGAGCAGTACTTC | CASSQGQDSYEQYF
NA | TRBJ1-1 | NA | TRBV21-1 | TGTGCCAGCAGCACTACAGATCAGGAGAACACTGAAGCTTTCTTT | CASSTTDQENTEAFF
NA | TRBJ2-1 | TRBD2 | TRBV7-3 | TGTGCCAGCAGCCCAGGACGGGTTCGCGGGGGGGTCCACCAGTTCTTC | CASSPGRVRGGVHQFF
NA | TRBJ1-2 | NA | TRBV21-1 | TGTGCCAGCAGCAAAGCGGAGAGAGTACTCTATGGCTACACCTTC | CASSKAERVLYGYTF
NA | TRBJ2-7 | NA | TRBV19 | TGTGCCAGTAGTGGAGCCTACGAGCAGTACTTC | CASSGAYEQYF
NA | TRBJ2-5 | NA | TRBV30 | TGTGCCTGGAGTGTTTTGGCAGGACAAGAGACCCAGTACTTC | CAWSVLAGQETQYF
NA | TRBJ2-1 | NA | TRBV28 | TGTGCCAGCTACAAGGGGCGGGGCGATGAGCAGTTCTTC | CASYKGRGDEQFF
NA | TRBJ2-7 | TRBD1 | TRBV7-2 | TGTGCCAGCAGCTTTAGACAGGGGTTCTACGAGCAGTACTTC | CASSFRQGFYEQYF